This T cell receptor (beta chain) was sequenced for a study of identical twins (dated by TCRdb to the mid-2010s). Regarding the study in general: TCR alpha and beta repertoires from monozygotic twins, unrelated adults of various ages and cord blood were deep-sequenced to test whether fetal clonotypes persist. To rule out contamination, replicate twin experiments were performed at different times with different library preparation protocols. Broader findings and caveats from the paper: The excess sharing between twins in beta out-of-frame sequences was weaker because fewer shared sequences reduced the signal-to-noise ratio. In monozygotic twins, recombination models systematically underestimated out-of-frame TCR alpha sharing, but the models matched the sharing seen between unrelated individuals. Compared with coincidental sharing between unrelated individuals, out-of-frame TCR alpha sequences shared between twins had an excess of sequences with low generation probability. Zero-insertion analyses could be partly confounded by invariant T cells such as MAIT and iNKT, although diverse VJ usage argued against such confounding for most clonotypes. Conclusions relied on cross-sectional statistical analysis, since the same donors could not be followed over many years. Abundant cord blood beta clonotypes carried fewer insertions; young adult naive repertoires showed a weaker similar trend, while memory repertoires showed none.

Every donor was a healthy Caucasian. Miltenyi CD45RO+ enrichment and human naive T-cell isolation kits were used to isolate memory (CD45RO+) and naive T cells from PBMC. To prepare the library, 5' RACE was applied. The listed sequencing device is Illumina HiSeq 2000. A universal primer binding site was introduced by template switching, and a unique molecular identifier was present in the final cDNA, enabling accurate counting of TCR cDNA molecules. Specific primers in the conserved constant-segment region were used to synthesize first-strand cDNA for TCR alpha and beta chains. To control for contamination, each cDNA library was double barcoded with a SMART-Mk sample barcode plus Illumina barcodes. TruSeq adapter sequences along with Illumina sample barcodes were introduced in two successive PCR steps. The Illumina HiSeq platform was used with custom primers to sequence TCR alpha and beta cDNA libraries. The study's processing was this. MiGEC processed the raw reads to extract unique molecular identifiers, while MiXCR was used to determine the CDR3 positions. For each individual, recombination models were inferred using an EM algorithm with the repgenHMM and IGoR tools. The analysis of shared clonotypes was done with the tcR package in R, with sharing normalized by the product of cloneset sizes. To study raw recombination free of thymic and clonal selection effects, out-of-frame nonproductive sequences were analyzed. Using fastp at Q25 and MiXCR, TCRdb reprocessed the public reads and kept productive beta chains. Here each entry gathers all rows of one CDR3 protein and keeps the most common genes and DNA. The V and J calls follow TCRdb's processing rather than the paper's. Present in this sample are 150,000 or so distinct CDR3 sequences, under 4.5% of which were seen just once. Clones ranked in the top ten supply 8% to 8.5% of the sample.

This clonotype was picked up many times. Its recognized antigen is unknown. No per-base quality is available; no much larger clone lies one base away. The sequence was collected from a man younger than 30 in good health. The material sequenced was memory T cells sorted from blood. This specimen's cell subset or site label, per the study, means: CD45RO+ enriched T cells.

Here is the DNA: TGTGCCATCAGTGAAGCGGGAGGCCCGACCGATACGCAGTATTTT. This gives the protein CAISEAGGPTDTQYF. The rearranged chain carries TRBV10-3 and TRBJ2-3; 9 nucleotides in the junction match TRBD2. As encoded in the germline V gene, CDR1 is ENHRY while CDR2 is SYGVKD. Trimming accounts for 3 bases at V and 6 bases at J, while the number of junction bases matched to no gene is 7. The CDR3 runs 15 residues from the cysteine to the phenylalanine. Only the CDR3 part of the read is kept: 45 bases, read in frame from the first base.